Below, one TCR beta chain is given with its context. The antigen is not known. These data come from a study of a mutant IDH1 vaccine in newly diagnosed glioma. Study-level information: Treated individuals were approximately 60% male and roughly 40% female, averaging roughly 40 years of age. Standard pretreatment was either radiotherapy, temozolomide, or, for most, radiochemotherapy with temozolomide.

Described time point: baseline, week 1 (first vaccination visit). Treatment given: pre-vaccination baseline after standard-of-care therapy. The donors had new WHO grade 3 or 4 astrocytomas; these were IDH1-mutant and ATRX-lost. The table came from immunoSEQ multiplex PCR; TCRdb's copy has only in-frame clones and leaves some out. The sample consists of about 68,000 clones, 79% of them appearing once. Study-level findings and limits: Researchers report vaccine-induced immune responses in roughly 94% of patients.

Germline V lookup: CDR1 SGHTA, CDR2 FQGTGA. The CDR3 sequence is 17 residues long. V dropped 0 bases and J dropped 4; count of bases not matched to a gene: 9. The source is a man over 45 with glioma. The V gene is TRBV7-3, the J gene TRBJ2-1; 7 bases fit TRBD1. Sequenced here: PBMCs, sampled from a glioma patient treated with radiotherapy, temozolomide or both. In nucleotides, the CDR3 is TGTGCCAGCAGCTTAACAGGGACAGCCCGGAGGTACAATGAGCAGTTCTTC. Its protein is CASSLTGTARRYNEQFF. The full variable domain, rest sourced from reference TRBV7-3 and TRBJ2-1, is GAGVSQTPSNKVTEKGKYVELRCDPISGHTALYWYRQSLGQGPEFLIYFQGTGAADDSGLPNDRFFAVRPEGSVSTLKIQRTERGDSAVYLCASSLTGTARRYNEQFFGPGTRLTVL.